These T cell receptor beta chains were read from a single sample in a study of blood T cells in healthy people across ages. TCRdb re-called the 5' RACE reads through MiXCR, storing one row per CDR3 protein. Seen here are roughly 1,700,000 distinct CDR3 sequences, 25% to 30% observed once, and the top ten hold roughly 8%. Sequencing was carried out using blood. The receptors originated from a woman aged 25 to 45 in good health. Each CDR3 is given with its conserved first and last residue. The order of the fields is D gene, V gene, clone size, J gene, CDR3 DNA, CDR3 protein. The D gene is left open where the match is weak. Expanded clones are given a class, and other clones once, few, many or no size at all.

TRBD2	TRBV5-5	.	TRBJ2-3	TGTGCCAGCAGCTTGACCGGGACTAGCGGGGGCACAGATACGCAGTATTTT	CASSLTGTSGGTDTQYF
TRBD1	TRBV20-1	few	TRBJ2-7	TGCAGTGCTCAAACAGCACAGGGGGGCGTCTACGAGCAGTACTTC	CSAQTAQGGVYEQYF
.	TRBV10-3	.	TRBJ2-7	TGTGCCATCAGTGACCCGAGGCCGGGACTCCTCTACGAGCAGTACTTC	CAISDPRPGLLYEQYF
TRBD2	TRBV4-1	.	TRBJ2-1	TGCGCCAGCAGCCAAGATGGTACCCAGCGGGGGATTTACAATGAGCAGTTCTTC	CASSQDGTQRGIYNEQFF
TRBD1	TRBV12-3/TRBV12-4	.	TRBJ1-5	TGTGCCAGCAGGAAACAGGGGAGTCAGCCCCAGCATTTT	CASRKQGSQPQHF
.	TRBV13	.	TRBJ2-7	TGTGCCAGCAGCTTTTCACAGGAAGGAGGGTCCTACGAGCAGTACTTC	CASSFSQEGGSYEQYF
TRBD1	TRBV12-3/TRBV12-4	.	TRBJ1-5	TGTGCCAGCAGTTTAGAGCCGGGACAGGGAAATCAGCCCCAGCATTTT	CASSLEPGQGNQPQHF
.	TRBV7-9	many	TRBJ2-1	TGTGCCAGCAGCTTAGCGCCGGGTCTTTACGACACCGATGAGCAGTTCTTC	CASSLAPGLYDTDEQFF
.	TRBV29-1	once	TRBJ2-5	TGCAGCGTTGGTCAGGGACCCTACGGGCAGTACTTC	CSVGQGPYGQYF
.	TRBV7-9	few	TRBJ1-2	TGTGCCAGCAGCTCCGGAGGAGGGGGGGCAGCAGGAGGCTACACCTTC	CASSSGGGGAAGGYTF
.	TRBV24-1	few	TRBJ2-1	TGTGCCACCAGTGACCGCCAGGGGACCGCTCGGTTCTTC	CATSDRQGTARFF